This TCR beta chain was identified in a study of shared clonotypes between healthy human individuals. In the CD4+ fraction, cells were divided into CD45RA+ naive and CD45RA-negative memory subsets. Study-wide findings and caveats: On the whole, naive subsets had larger estimated richness than memory subsets had. It was the non-shared clonotypes that had lower generation probabilities than clonotypes shared by all four donors.

Profiled with immunoSEQ multiplex PCR; TCRdb holds only in-frame clones, not every one. In the table there are 1.4 million or so clones, roughly 98.5% of which are singletons. Comment on this clone: What it recognizes is unknown.

From germline, CDR1 is SGHNT and CDR2 YYREEE (reference sequence). V lost 5 bases and J 4 bases, leaving 19 bases between the germline ends. The CDR3 extends over 15 amino acids. Sequenced: naive CD4+ T cells sorted from blood. Documented subset: CD45RA+ positively selected. The clonotype originates from a man aged 25-45 years in good health. The rearrangement links TRBV5-4 to TRBJ2-7, with D possibly being TRBD1 (6 bases). Here the CDR3 reads CASSPRGRQDYEQYF. Here the CDR3 DNA reads TGTGCCAGCAGTCCTAGGGGGAGACAAGATTACGAGCAGTACTTC.